These 10 T cell receptor beta chains came from one sample sequenced in a study of memory CD4+ T cells and cytomegalovirus serostatus. Sequenced by immunoSEQ multiplex PCR; TCRdb stores in-frame clones only, minus some. There are under 55,000 clones in the sample; 65% to 80% occur only once, and 1.4% lies in the top ten. The sort gate was single viable CD3+CD4+CD8-CD45RO+ cells for memory CD4+ T cells. Sequencing was carried out using memory CD4+ T cells from blood. The receptors here all came from an adult in good health and CMV-seropositive.

This CDR3 reads CASSYSVGQGPEAFF. The CDR3 bases are TGTGCCAGCAGTTACTCGGTGGGACAGGGGCCTGAAGCTTTCTTT. J is TRBJ1-1 and V is TRBV6-6; 10 bases match TRBD1. Looked up from germline, CDR1 is MNHNY and CDR2 is SVGAGI (reference sequence). The CDR3 totals 15 residues. Trimming at V came to 0 bases and at J to 6 bases, leaving 4 bases not matched to a gene.

This chain uses TRBV4-2 with TRBJ1-2, with 8 bases that match TRBD1. This CDR3 spans 15 amino acids. Germline V gene data show CDR1 as LGHNA and CDR2 as YNFKEQ. Germline trimming cut 1 base from V and 4 bases from J; bases unmatched to any gene: 5. The CDR3 region has the DNA TGTGCCAGCAGCCAAGCGGGGACAGGTTCCTATGGCTACACCTTC. This gives the protein CASSQAGTGSYGYTF.

V and J are TRBV10-3 and TRBJ2-7; 8 bases fit TRBD1. CDR1 ENHRY and CDR2 SYGVKD come from the germline V gene. V lost 6 bases and J lost 6; bases outside the gene matches: 7. The length of the CDR3 is 13 residues. This chain's CDR3 is CAIRVGQGSEQYF. The CDR3 nucleotides are TGTGCCATCAGGGTAGGACAGGGCAGCGAGCAGTACTTC.

V gene TRBV6-6 combines with J gene TRBJ1-4; no firm D call. Germline V CDR1 and CDR2: MNHNY, SVGAGI (reference sequence). There are 14 residues in the CDR3. Trimming shortened V by 6 bases and J by 0 bases, and 8 bases separated the two germline ends. The CDR3 protein is CASRAGATNEKLFF. The CDR3 DNA is TGTGCCAGCAGGGCGGGTGCAACTAATGAAAAACTGTTTTTT.

The chain links TRBV28 to TRBJ1-1; 8 nucleotides match TRBD1. CDR3 size: 16 residues. Trimming took 6 bases from V and 1 from J; bases not matched to a gene: 10. Germline lookup yields CDR1 MDHEN and CDR2 SYDVKM. The CDR3 DNA follows: TGTGCCAGCAGGCCCCATTGGACAGGGCAGAACACTGAAGCTTTCTTT. The encoded protein is CASRPHWTGQNTEAFF. Combining the CDR3 with reference TRBV28 and TRBJ1-1 gives the whole variable domain DVKVTQSSRYLVKRTGEKVFLECVQDMDHENMFWYRQDPGLGLRLIYFSYDVKMKEKGDIPEGYSVSREKKERFSLILESASTNQTSMYLCASRPHWTGQNTEAFFGQGTRLTVV.

V gene TRBV30 combines with J gene TRBJ2-2; D is possibly TRBD1 (6 bases). Trimming took 4 bases from V and 6 from J, leaving 18 bases between them. Looked up from germline, CDR1 is GTSNPN and CDR2 is SVGIG (reference sequence). The CDR3 is made up of 15 amino acids. CDR3 residues: CAWTRPRGLSGELFF. The CDR3 coding sequence is TGTGCCTGGACCCGCCCCAGGGGATTATCCGGGGAGCTGTTTTTT.

The chain is built from TRBV5-1 and TRBJ2-5, with 7 positions matching TRBD1. With V trimmed by 4 bases and J by 0 bases, 6 bases remained unmatched. This CDR3 region has 15 residues. The germline V gene encodes CDR1 SGHRS and CDR2 YFSETQ. The CDR3 region is CASSRGTVDQETQYF. The CDR3 DNA follows: TGCGCCAGCAGCAGAGGGACAGTAGACCAAGAGACCCAGTACTTC.

This sequence joins TRBV5-1 and TRBJ1-6; no reliable D call. The V and J ends lost 0 bases and 5 bases respectively, with 12 bases between them. CDR1 SGHRS and CDR2 YFSETQ come from the germline V gene. The CDR3 sequence is 16 residues long. CDR3 sequence: CASSLGLVPDNSPLHF. Written as DNA, the CDR3 is TGCGCCAGCAGCTTGGGGTTGGTCCCAGATAATTCACCCCTCCACTTT.

The chain couples TRBV7-8 to TRBJ2-3, with 9 bases matching TRBD1. This CDR3 has 15 residues. Trimming removed 4 bases from V and 3 bases from J; junction bases left unmatched: 5. Germline V gene sequence: CDR1 SGHVS, CDR2 FQNEAQ. The CDR3: CASSSDRGGTDTQYF. As DNA, the CDR3 is TGTGCCAGCAGCTCTGACAGGGGGGGGACAGATACGCAGTATTTT. Based on the CDR3 plus reference TRBV7-8 and TRBJ2-3, the full variable domain is GAGVSQSPRYKVAKRGQDVALRCDPISGHVSLFWYQQALGQGPEFLTYFQNEAQLDKSGLPSDRFFAERPEGSVSTLKIQRTQQEDSAVYLCASSSDRGGTDTQYFGPGTRLTVL.

This clone was seen only once. One junction end does not reproduce the germline sequence, and a read error may be involved. CDR3 nucleotide sequence: TGTGCCAGCAGCTTGAGCACAGTGAATACTGAAGCTTTCTTT. This gives the protein CASSLSTVNTEAFF. The rearrangement joins TRBV5-5 to TRBJ1-1; no reliable D call. Per germline, CDR1 SGHKS and CDR2 YYEKEE (reference sequence). The CDR3 is 14 amino acids.